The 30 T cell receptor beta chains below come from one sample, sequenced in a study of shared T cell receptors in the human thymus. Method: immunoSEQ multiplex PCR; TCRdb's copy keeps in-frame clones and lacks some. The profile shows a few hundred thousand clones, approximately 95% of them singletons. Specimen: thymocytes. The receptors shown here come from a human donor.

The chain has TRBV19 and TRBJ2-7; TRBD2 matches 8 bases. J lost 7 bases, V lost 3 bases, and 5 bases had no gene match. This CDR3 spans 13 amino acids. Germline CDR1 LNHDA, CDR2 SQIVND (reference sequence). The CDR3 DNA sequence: TGTGCCAGTAGTATCGGGAGGGATGGAGAGCAGTACTTC. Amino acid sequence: CASSIGRDGEQYF.

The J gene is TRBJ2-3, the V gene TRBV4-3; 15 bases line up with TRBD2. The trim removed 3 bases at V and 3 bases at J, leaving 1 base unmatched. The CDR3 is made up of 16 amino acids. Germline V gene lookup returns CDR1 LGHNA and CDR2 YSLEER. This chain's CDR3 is CASSQGLAGGTDTQYF. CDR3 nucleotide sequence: TGCGCCAGCAGCCAGGGACTAGCGGGAGGTACAGATACGCAGTATTTT.

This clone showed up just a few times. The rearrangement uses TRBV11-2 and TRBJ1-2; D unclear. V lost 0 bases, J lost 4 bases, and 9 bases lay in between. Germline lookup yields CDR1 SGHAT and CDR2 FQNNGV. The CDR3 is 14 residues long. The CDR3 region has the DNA TGTGCCAGCAGCTTAGAAGGGTTGGGCTATGGCTACACCTTC. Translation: CASSLEGLGYGYTF.

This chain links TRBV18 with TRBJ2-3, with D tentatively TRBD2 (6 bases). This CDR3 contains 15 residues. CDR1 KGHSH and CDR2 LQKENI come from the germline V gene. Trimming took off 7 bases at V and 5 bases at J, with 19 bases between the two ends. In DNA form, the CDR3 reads TGTGCCAGCTTCCAATACGGTAGTAGCGGAGATACGCAGTATTTT. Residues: CASFQYGSSGDTQYF.

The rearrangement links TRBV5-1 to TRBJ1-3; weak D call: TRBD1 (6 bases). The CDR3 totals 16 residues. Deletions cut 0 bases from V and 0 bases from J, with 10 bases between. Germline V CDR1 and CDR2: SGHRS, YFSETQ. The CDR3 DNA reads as TGCGCCAGCAGCTTGGAGGGGGGAAACTCTGGAAACACCATATATTTT. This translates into CASSLEGGNSGNTIYF.

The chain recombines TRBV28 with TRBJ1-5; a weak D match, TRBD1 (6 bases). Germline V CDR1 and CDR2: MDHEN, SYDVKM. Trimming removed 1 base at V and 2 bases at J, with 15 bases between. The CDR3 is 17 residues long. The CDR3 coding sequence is TGTGCCAGCAGTTTATCGTGGGGGGCCCTTGGCAATCAGCCCCAGCATTTT. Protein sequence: CASSLSWGALGNQPQHF.

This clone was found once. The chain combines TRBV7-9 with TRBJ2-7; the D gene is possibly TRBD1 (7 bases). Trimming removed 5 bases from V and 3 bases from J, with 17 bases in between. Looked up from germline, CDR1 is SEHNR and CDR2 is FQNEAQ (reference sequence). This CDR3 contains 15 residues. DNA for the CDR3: TGTGCCAGCAGCGGGGACAGCAGGGGACTCTACGAGCAGTACTTC. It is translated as CASSGDSRGLYEQYF.

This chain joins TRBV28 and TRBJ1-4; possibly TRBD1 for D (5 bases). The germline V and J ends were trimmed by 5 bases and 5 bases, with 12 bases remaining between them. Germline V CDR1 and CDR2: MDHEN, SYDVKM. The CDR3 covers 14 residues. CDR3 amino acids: CASSIRTLNEKLFF. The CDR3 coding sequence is TGTGCCAGCAGTATCCGGACACTGAATGAAAAACTGTTTTTT.

The CDR3 sequence: CASSVGQGNTGELFF. Here the CDR3 DNA reads TGTGCCAGCAGTGTCGGACAGGGGAACACCGGGGAGCTGTTTTTT. The chain is built from TRBV6-1 and TRBJ2-2; 8 nucleotides align to TRBD1. Germline-derived CDR1 and CDR2 are MNHNS and SASEGT. Unmatched junction bases numbered 2, after V lost 4 bases and J lost 1 base. The CDR3 contains 15 residues.

The CDR3 region is CASSGLQDTDYGYTF. In DNA, the CDR3 is TGTGCCAGCAGCGGATTACAGGATACCGACTATGGCTACACCTTC. This rearrangement joins TRBV9 to TRBJ1-2; possible D gene TRBD1, 5 bases. CDR3 size: 15 residues. The V and J ends lost 3 bases and 3 bases respectively, with 15 bases between them. Germline V gene lookup returns CDR1 SGDLS and CDR2 YYNGEE.

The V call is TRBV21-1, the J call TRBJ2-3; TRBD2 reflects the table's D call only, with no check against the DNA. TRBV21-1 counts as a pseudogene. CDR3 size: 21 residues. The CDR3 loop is CASSKALLGELAGGLTDTQYF. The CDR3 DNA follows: TGTGCCAGCAGCAAAGCGCTTTTAGGGGAACTAGCGGGAGGACTCACAGATACGCAGTATTTT.

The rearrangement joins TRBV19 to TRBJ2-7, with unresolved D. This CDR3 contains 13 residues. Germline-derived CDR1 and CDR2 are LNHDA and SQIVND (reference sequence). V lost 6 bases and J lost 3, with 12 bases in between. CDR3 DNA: TGTGCCAGTAGGAGAGACACTCACTACGAGCAGTACTTC. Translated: CASRRDTHYEQYF.

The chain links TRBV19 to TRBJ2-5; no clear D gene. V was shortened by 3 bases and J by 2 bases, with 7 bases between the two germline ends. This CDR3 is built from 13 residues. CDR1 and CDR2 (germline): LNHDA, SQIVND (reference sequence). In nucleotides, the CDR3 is TGTGCCAGTAGTATCAATGGTCAAGAGACCCAGTACTTC. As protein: CASSINGQETQYF.

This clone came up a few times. CDR3 DNA: TGTGCCAGTACAGGAACAGGACAACAGCACGAGCAGTACTTC. Protein: CASTGTGQQHEQYF. This chain uses TRBV19 with TRBJ2-7; TRBD1 is a possible D gene (5 bases). There are 14 residues in the CDR3. The germline V and J ends were trimmed by 7 bases and 5 bases, with 18 bases remaining between them. CDR1 and CDR2 (germline): LNHDA, SQIVND (reference sequence).

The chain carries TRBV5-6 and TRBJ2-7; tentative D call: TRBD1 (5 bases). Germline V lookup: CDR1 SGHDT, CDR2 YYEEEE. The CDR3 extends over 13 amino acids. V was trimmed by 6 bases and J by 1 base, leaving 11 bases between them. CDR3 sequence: CASTGHPSYEQYF. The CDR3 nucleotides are TGTGCCAGCACTGGACACCCGTCCTACGAGCAGTACTTC.

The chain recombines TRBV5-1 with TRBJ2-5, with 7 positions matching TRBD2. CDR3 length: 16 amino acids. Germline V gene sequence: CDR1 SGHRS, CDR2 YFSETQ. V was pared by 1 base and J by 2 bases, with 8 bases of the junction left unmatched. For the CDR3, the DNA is TGCGCCAGCAGCTTGATCGCGGGAGATGGACAAGAGACCCAGTACTTC. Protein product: CASSLIAGDGQETQYF.

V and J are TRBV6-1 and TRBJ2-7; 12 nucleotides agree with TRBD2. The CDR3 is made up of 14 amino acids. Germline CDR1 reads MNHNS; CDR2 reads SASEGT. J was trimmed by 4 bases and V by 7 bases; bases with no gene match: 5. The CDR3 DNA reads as TGTGCCAGCACCGGACTAGCGGGATTGTACGAGCAGTACTTC. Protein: CASTGLAGLYEQYF.

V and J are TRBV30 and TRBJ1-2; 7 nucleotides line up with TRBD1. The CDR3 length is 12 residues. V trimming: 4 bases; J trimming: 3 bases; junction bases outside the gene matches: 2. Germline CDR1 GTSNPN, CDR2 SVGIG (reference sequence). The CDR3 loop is CAWTGGYYGYTF. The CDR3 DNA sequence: TGTGCCTGGACAGGGGGGTACTATGGCTACACCTTC. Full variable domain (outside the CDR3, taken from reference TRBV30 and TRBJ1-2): SQTIHQWPATLVQPVGSPLSLECTVEGTSNPNLYWYRQAAGRGLQLLFYSVGIGQISSEVPQNLSASRPQDRQFILSSKKLLLSDSGFYLCAWTGGYYGYTFGSGTRLTVV.

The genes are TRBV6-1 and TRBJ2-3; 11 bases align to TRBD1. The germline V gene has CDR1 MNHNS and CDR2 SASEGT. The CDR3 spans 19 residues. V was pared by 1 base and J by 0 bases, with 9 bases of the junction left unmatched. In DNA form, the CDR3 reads TGTGCCAGCAGTGAAGGTCGGACAGGGGGCTTGATTAGCACAGATACGCAGTATTTT. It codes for CASSEGRTGGLISTDTQYF.

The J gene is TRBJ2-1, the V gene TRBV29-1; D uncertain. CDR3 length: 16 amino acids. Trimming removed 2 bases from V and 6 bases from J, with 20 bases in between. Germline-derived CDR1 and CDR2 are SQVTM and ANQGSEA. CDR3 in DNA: TGCAGCGTTGAACCCCGGGCAGGCAGCCTCGGCAATGAGCAGTTCTTC. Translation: CSVEPRAGSLGNEQFF.

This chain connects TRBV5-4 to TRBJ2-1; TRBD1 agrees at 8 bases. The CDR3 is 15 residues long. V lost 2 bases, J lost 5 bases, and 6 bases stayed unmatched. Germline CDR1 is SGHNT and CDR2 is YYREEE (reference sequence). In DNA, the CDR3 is TGTGCCAGCAGCTTCGGACAGGGCTACAACAATGAGCAGTTCTTC. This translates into CASSFGQGYNNEQFF.

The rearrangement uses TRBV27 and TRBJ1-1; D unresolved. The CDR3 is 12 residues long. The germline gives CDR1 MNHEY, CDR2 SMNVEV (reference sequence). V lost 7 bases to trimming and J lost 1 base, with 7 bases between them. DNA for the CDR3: TGTGCCAGCAAAGCCTGGAACACTGAAGCTTTCTTT. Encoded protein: CASKAWNTEAFF.

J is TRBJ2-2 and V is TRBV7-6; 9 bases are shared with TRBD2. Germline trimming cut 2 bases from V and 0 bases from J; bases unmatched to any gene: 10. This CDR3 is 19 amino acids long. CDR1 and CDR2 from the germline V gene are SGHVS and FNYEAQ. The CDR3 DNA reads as TGTGCCAGCAGCTTATCTAGCGGGAACCTCCGTACGAACACCGGGGAGCTGTTTTTT. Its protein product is CASSLSSGNLRTNTGELFF.

CDR3 bases: TGTGCCACCAGCAATAAACCGGGAGCAAGAGGTGAAAAACTGTTTTTT. It translates to CATSNKPGARGEKLFF. The rearrangement uses TRBV15 and TRBJ1-4; the D is unclear. This CDR3 is built from 16 residues. The germline V gene has CDR1 LNHNV and CDR2 YYDKDF (reference sequence). Trimming pared 4 bases from V and 7 bases from J, leaving 19 bases between.

DNA for the CDR3: TGTGCCAGCACCCCGAGGGGGGGTGAGAACACCGGGGAGCTGTTTTTT. It codes for CASTPRGGENTGELFF. The rearrangement uses TRBV27 and TRBJ2-2; the D gene is possibly TRBD2 (7 bases). The CDR3 has 16 residues. The germline V gene has CDR1 MNHEY and CDR2 SMNVEV (reference sequence). V was clipped by 7 bases and J by 1 base, with 16 bases between them.

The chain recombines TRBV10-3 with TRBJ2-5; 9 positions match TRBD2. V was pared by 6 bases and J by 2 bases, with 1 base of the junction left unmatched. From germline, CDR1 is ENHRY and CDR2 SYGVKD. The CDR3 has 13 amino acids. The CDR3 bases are TGTGCCATCAGAGCGGGGGGTCAAGAGACCCAGTACTTC. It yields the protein CAIRAGGQETQYF.

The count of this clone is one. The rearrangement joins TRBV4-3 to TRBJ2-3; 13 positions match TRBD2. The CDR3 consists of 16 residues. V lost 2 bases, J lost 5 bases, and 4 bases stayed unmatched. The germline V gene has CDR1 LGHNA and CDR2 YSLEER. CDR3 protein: CASSQRTSGREDTQYF. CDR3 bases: TGCGCCAGCAGCCAACGTACTAGCGGGAGGGAAGATACGCAGTATTTT.

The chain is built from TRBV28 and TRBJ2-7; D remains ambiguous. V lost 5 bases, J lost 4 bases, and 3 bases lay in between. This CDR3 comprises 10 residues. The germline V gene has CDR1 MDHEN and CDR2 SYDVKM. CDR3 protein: CASSGYEQYF. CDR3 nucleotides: TGTGCCAGCAGTGGTTACGAGCAGTACTTC.

The CDR3 region is CASSQEVQNEQFF. The CDR3 coding sequence is TGCGCCAGCAGCCAAGAAGTACAAAATGAGCAGTTCTTC. The chain is built from TRBV4-1 and TRBJ2-1; D not resolved. This CDR3 has 13 amino acids. V lost 0 bases and J lost 7, with 7 bases in between. CDR1 and CDR2 from the germline V gene are MGHRA and YSYEKL.

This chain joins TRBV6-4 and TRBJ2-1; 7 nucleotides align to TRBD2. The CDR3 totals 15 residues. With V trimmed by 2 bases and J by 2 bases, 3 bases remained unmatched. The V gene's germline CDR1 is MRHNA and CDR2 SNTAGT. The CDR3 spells CASSDGGGPYNEQFF. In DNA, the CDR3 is TGTGCCAGCAGTGACGGGGGGGGTCCCTACAATGAGCAGTTCTTC.